This is a list of T cell receptor beta chains from one sample in a study of T cells after yellow fever vaccination. TCRdb reprocessed the 5' RACE reads with MiXCR, giving one entry per CDR3 protein. In the table there are 200,000 to 300,000 distinct CDR3 sequences, 3.6% of which are singletons. The sequenced sample was PBMCs, obtained 15 days after the yellow fever booster vaccination. Receptor source: a man between 18 and 35 years old who received the YFV17D yellow fever vaccine. CDR3s leave out the opening cysteine and the closing phenylalanine or tryptophan. A D gene is named only where the DNA matches it firmly. Size is stated for part of the rows, as once, few or many counts, or as a class when the clone is expanded.

j_call v_call clone_size d_call cdr3_aa
TRBJ2-1 TRBV20-1 many TRBD2 SARRLVAGDEQF
TRBJ2-5 TRBV9 many TRBD1 ASSVEGAGETQY
TRBJ2-3 TRBV12-3/TRBV12-4 many TRBD2 ASSFGSGGAADTQY
TRBJ2-1 TRBV28 many - ASSSTVRNEQF
TRBJ2-7 TRBV5-1 many - ASSLNAGVGSLEQY
TRBJ1-5 TRBV6-6 many - ASSYSLEANNQPQH
TRBJ2-3 TRBV7-9 many - ASSLGQGLADTQY
TRBJ2-3 TRBV28 many - ASSLSGAGVWTDTQY
TRBJ2-3 TRBV3-1 many - ASSQSGLMGDTQY
TRBJ1-4 TRBV28 many - ASSLWENEKLF
TRBJ1-6 TRBV20-1 many TRBD1 SARILTGALQNSPLH
TRBJ2-5 TRBV6-5 many TRBD1 ASSPYTGVLKTQY
TRBJ2-5 TRBV7-2 many - ASSPPPWETQY
TRBJ1-5 TRBV20-1 many - SAPQGRNQPQH
TRBJ1-3 TRBV18 many TRBD1 ASSPRGLDGNTIY
TRBJ1-2 TRBV5-6 many - ASSLIPDYHYGYT
TRBJ1-1 TRBV7-2 many - ASSLLRHGTEAF
TRBJ2-1 TRBV5-1 many TRBD1 ASSLATGAVSYNEQF
TRBJ1-1 TRBV5-1 many - ASRKDGTRTEAF
TRBJ1-4 TRBV27 many - ASAFVGGGLF
TRBJ1-1 TRBV12-3/TRBV12-4 many - ASVRENTEAF
TRBJ1-2 TRBV3-1 many TRBD1 ASSQETGNSRGYT
TRBJ2-3 TRBV6-5 many - ASSYSNIDTQY
TRBJ2-7 TRBV28 many - ASLDRPYEQY
TRBJ2-4 TRBV7-2 many TRBD2 ASSLSSGGPPIQY
TRBJ2-1 TRBV7-2 many TRBD2 ASSFRLAGRNEQF
TRBJ2-1 TRBV6-5 many TRBD1 ASRKDRAVEQF
TRBJ1-2 TRBV11-1 many - ASSEDRSNYGYT
TRBJ2-5 TRBV20-1 many - SARGYPHGEETQY
TRBJ2-5 TRBV7-2 many TRBD2 ASSTSGHQETQY
TRBJ2-6 TRBV12-5 many - ASDGAGANVLT
TRBJ2-7 TRBV18 many TRBD1 ASSPDIRGPDHEQY
TRBJ1-5 TRBV7-9 many - ASGRQGNQPQH
TRBJ2-5 TRBV10-3 many - AISGAQETQY
TRBJ2-3 TRBV5-1 many - ASSLDGAPEDTQY
TRBJ1-6 TRBV4-2 many - ASSQWQGNSPLH
TRBJ1-1 TRBV7-3 many - ASSPLPGTEAF
TRBJ1-2 TRBV29-1 many - SVEDSSAYGYT
TRBJ2-5 TRBV7-2 many TRBD2 ASSVPGGGPETQY
TRBJ1-5 TRBV12-3/TRBV12-4 many - ASTRGQGRQPQH
TRBJ2-2 TRBV7-9 many - ASSLRTASTGELF
TRBJ1-1 TRBV4-2 many TRBD1 ASSQVGTGKNTEAF
TRBJ1-5 TRBV7-2 many - ASSLHMGNQPQH
TRBJ2-3 TRBV20-1 many - SASGLNTDTQY
TRBJ1-2 TRBV27 many - ASSHKGWTNTYGYT
TRBJ1-3 TRBV2 few - ASSEIFSGNTIY
TRBJ2-4 TRBV12-3/TRBV12-4 many TRBD2 ASSFGLAGGGKNIQY
TRBJ2-5 TRBV25-1 many TRBD1 ASGGQSQETQY
TRBJ1-6 TRBV7-2 - - ASSLRTRDGALH
TRBJ2-3 TRBV7-2 many - ASRPQADTQY
TRBJ1-2 TRBV5-1 many TRBD1 ASSSGQVDYGYT
TRBJ2-2 TRBV18 many - ASSETLYTGELF
TRBJ2-3 TRBV7-2 many - ASSLAQESDTQY